This T cell receptor (beta chain) emerged from a study of shared clonotypes between healthy human individuals. The sample holds one count of this clone. Assay: immunoSEQ multiplex PCR; the TCRdb copy retains only in-frame clones and omits some. The table shows approximately 2.3 million clones, with more than 80% occurring only once. The CDR3 extends over 12 amino acids. Trimming shortened V by 1 base and J by 5 bases, and 5 bases separated the two germline ends. The germline V gene has CDR1 SNHLY and CDR2 FYNNEI. What was sequenced was naive CD4+ T cells from PBMCs. The subset: CD45RA+ positively selected. The gene calls are TRBV2 and TRBJ2-5, with a possible D match to TRBD2 (5 bases). The clonotype was recovered from a man younger than 30 in good health. Some clones in this sample may be carry-over from other donors' samples. CDR3 coding DNA: TGTGCCAGCAGTGAAGTAGCGGAGACCCAGTACTTC. Its translation: CASSEVAETQYF.